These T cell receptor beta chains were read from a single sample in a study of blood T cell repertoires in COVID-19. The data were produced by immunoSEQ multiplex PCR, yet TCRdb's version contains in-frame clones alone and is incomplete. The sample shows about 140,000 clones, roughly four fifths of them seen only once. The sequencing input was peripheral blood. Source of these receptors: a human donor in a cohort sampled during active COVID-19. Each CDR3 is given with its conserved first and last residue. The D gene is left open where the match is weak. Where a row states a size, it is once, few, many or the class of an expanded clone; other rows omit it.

CASSLAGSQETQYF TGTGCCAGCAGTCTAGCGGGTTCCCAAGAGACCCAGTACTTC TRBV6-6 once TRBD2 TRBJ2-5
CASTQINSGRHGYTF TGTGCCAGCACCCAAATCAACTCAGGGAGGCATGGCTACACCTTC TRBV27 NA NA TRBJ1-2
CASSVGLAKSTDTQYF TGTGCCAGCAGCGTAGGTCTAGCGAAGAGCACAGATACGCAGTATTTT TRBV9 NA NA TRBJ2-3
CAPTAGTRGTQYF TGCGCCCCCACGGCAGGAACCAGGGGTACGCAGTATTTT TRBV5-1 NA NA TRBJ2-3
CASSFTAGTVSTDTQYF TGTGCCAGCAGCTTCACCGCCGGGACAGTTAGCACAGATACGCAGTATTTT TRBV11-2 NA TRBD1 TRBJ2-3
CASSQVQTEAFF TGTGCCAGCAGCCAAGTGCAGACTGAAGCTTTCTTT TRBV3-1/TRBV3-2 NA NA TRBJ1-1
CSVDRGYEQFF TGCAGTGTCGACAGGGGGTATGAGCAGTTCTTC TRBV20-1 few TRBD1 TRBJ2-1
CASSRQGPGSNEQFF TGTGCCAGCAGCCGACAGGGCCCCGGATCCAATGAGCAGTTCTTC TRBV7-6 once TRBD1 TRBJ2-1
CASSSGKGTEAFF TGCGCCAGCAGCTCCGGGAAAGGAACTGAAGCTTTCTTT TRBV5-1 NA NA TRBJ1-1
CASSQGQAGGSTQYF TGTGCCAGCAGCCAAGGGCAAGCGGGAGGATCTACGCAGTATTTT TRBV4-2 NA TRBD2 TRBJ2-3
CASSQDRSGSASTQYF TGCGCCAGCAGCCAAGATCGGAGCGGGAGTGCTAGTACGCAGTATTTT TRBV4-3 NA TRBD2 TRBJ2-3
CASAGAGGGYEQFF TGTGCCAGTGCCGGGGCGGGAGGGGGTTATGAGCAGTTCTTC TRBV7-3 NA TRBD2 TRBJ2-1
CATLSGSYYEQYF TGCGCCACCCTTAGCGGGAGTTATTACGAGCAGTACTTC TRBV10-2 NA TRBD2 TRBJ2-7
CASSEDFRQPQHF TGTGCCAGCAGTGAAGACTTCCGTCAGCCCCAGCATTTT TRBV6-1 once NA TRBJ1-5
CASSPRATGRYEQYF TGTGCCAGCAGTCCTCGAGCGACAGGGCGCTACGAGCAGTACTTC TRBV6-5 NA TRBD1 TRBJ2-7
CASSPLGGGYGYTF TGTGCCAGCTCACCACTAGGGGGCGGATATGGCTACACCTTC TRBV18 NA TRBD1 TRBJ1-2
CASSFSGRQGIQYF TGTGCCAGCAGCTTTAGCGGGAGGCAGGGCATTCAGTACTTC TRBV7-2 NA TRBD2 TRBJ2-4
CASRLTSPYNEQFF TGTGCCAGCAGACTGACTAGCCCCTACAATGAGCAGTTCTTC TRBV6-5 NA TRBD2 TRBJ2-1
CAWSVLAGDTQYF TGTGCCTGGAGTGTACTAGCGGGAGATACGCAGTATTTT TRBV30 NA TRBD2 TRBJ2-3
CASSPTGPSQPQHF TGTGCCAGCAGCCCGACAGGACCGAGTCAGCCCCAGCATTTT TRBV6-6 NA NA TRBJ1-5
CASSFGGGNYNEQFF TGTGCCAGCAGTTTTGGTGGCGGGAACTACAATGAGCAGTTCTTC TRBV27 NA NA TRBJ2-1
CASSYGTEYTEAFF TGTGCCAGCAGTTACGGGACAGAATACACTGAAGCTTTCTTT TRBV6-6 NA TRBD1 TRBJ1-1
CASSTSGGSTDTQYF TGTGCCAGCAGCACTAGCGGGGGGAGCACAGATACGCAGTATTTT TRBV27 NA TRBD2 TRBJ2-3
CASSFDYYSTDTQYF TGTGCCAGCAGCTTCGACTACTATAGCACAGATACGCAGTATTTT TRBV5-6 NA NA TRBJ2-3
CASSGPYSNQPQHF TGTGCCAGTAGTGGGCCTTATAGCAATCAGCCCCAGCATTTT TRBV19 NA NA TRBJ1-5
CASSPRGYTEAFF TGTGCCAGCAGCCCACGGGGGTACACTGAAGCTTTCTTT TRBV27 few NA TRBJ1-1
CAWSRPGGGRRNEQFF TGTGCCTGGAGCCGGCCAGGGGGCGGGAGACGCAATGAGCAGTTCTTC TRBV30 NA NA TRBJ2-1
CASSAVDVSYNEQFF TGTGCCAGCAGTGCGGTCGATGTATCCTACAATGAGCAGTTCTTC TRBV2 NA NA TRBJ2-1
CASSLGQGRYEQYF TGTGCCAGCAGTTTAGGACAGGGAAGGTACGAGCAGTACTTC TRBV27 NA TRBD1 TRBJ2-7
CASSLGQLNSPLHF TGTGCCAGCAGCTTGGGACAGCTTAATTCACCCCTCCACTTT TRBV7-8 NA TRBD1 TRBJ1-6
CASSPGLQGGEQYF TGTGCCAGCAGCCCGGGGTTACAGGGTGGCGAGCAGTACTTC TRBV2 many NA TRBJ2-7
CASSSSGRTFYNEQFF TGTGCCAGCAGCTCGAGCGGGAGGACCTTCTACAATGAGCAGTTCTTC TRBV5-6 NA TRBD2 TRBJ2-1
CASSQGPSGYGYTF TGTGCCAGCAGCCAAGGCCCCTCGGGCTATGGCTACACCTTC TRBV3-1/TRBV3-2 NA NA TRBJ1-2
CASSPRTGYEQYF TGCGCCAGCAGCCCGCGGACTGGCTACGAGCAGTACTTC TRBV5-1 NA NA TRBJ2-7
CASSKFGRANTGELFF TGTGCCAGCAGCAAATTCGGCAGGGCGAACACCGGGGAGCTGTTTTTT TRBV21-1 NA NA TRBJ2-2